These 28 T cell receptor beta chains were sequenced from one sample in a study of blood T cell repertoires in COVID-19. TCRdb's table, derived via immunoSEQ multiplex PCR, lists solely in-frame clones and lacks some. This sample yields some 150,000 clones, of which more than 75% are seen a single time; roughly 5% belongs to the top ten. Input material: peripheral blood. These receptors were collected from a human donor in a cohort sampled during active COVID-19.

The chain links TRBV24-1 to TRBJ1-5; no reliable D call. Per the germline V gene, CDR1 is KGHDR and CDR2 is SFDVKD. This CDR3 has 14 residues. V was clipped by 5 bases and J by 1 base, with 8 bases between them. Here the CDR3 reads CATSGSQSNQPQHF. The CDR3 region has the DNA TGTGCCACCAGTGGATCGCAGAGCAATCAGCCCCAGCATTTT.

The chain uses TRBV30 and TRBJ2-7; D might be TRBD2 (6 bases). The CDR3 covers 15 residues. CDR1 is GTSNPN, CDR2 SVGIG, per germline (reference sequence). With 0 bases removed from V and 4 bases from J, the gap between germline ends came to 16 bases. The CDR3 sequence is CAWSVTGSPPYEQYF. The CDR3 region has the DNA TGTGCCTGGAGTGTTACCGGGAGCCCTCCATACGAGCAGTACTTC.

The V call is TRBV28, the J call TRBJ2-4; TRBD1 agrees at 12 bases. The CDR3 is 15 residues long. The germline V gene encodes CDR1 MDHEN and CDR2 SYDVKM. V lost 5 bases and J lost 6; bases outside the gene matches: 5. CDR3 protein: CASSGTGGGLNIQYF. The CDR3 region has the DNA TGTGCCAGCAGTGGGACAGGGGGCGGACTAAACATTCAGTACTTC.

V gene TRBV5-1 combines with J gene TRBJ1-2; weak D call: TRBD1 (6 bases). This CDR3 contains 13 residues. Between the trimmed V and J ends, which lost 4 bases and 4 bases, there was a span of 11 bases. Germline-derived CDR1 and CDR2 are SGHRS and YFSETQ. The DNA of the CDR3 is TGCGCCAGCAGCCTGACAGGTACCTATGGCTACACCTTC. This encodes CASSLTGTYGYTF.

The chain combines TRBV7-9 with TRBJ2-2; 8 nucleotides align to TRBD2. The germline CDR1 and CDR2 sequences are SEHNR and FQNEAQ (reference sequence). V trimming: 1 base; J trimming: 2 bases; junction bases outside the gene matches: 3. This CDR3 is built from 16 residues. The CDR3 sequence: CASSLERGTNTGELFF. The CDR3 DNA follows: TGTGCCAGCAGCTTAGAGCGGGGGACAAACACCGGGGAGCTGTTTTTT.

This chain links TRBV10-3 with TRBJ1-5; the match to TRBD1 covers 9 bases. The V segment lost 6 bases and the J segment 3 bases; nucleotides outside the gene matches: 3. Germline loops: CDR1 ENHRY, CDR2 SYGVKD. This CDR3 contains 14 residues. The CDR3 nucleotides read TGTGCCATCAGGGGGACAGGGACCAATCAGCCCCAGCATTTT. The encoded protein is CAIRGTGTNQPQHF.

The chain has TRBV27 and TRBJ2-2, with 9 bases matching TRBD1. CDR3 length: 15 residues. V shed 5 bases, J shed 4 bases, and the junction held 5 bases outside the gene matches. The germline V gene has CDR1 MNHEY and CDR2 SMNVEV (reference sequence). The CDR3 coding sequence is TGTGCCAGCAGTCGCGGGACAGGGCGCACCGGGGAGCTGTTTTTT. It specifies CASSRGTGRTGELFF.

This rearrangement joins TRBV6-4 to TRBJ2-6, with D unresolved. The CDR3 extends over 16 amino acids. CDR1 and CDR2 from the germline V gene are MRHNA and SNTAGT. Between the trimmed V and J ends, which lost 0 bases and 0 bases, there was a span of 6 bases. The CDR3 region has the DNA TGTGCCAGCAGTGACTCGATGGCCTCTGGGGCCAACGTCCTGACTTTC. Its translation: CASSDSMASGANVLTF.

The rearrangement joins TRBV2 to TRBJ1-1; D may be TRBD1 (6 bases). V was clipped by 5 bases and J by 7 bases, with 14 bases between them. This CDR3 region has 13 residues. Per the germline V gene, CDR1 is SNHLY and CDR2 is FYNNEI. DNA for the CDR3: TGTGCCAGCAGTCCTCATTGGGGGCTTGAAGCTTTCTTT. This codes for CASSPHWGLEAFF.

The CDR3 sequence: CASSQEEEGALGYTF. For the CDR3, the DNA is TGCGCCAGCAGCCAAGAAGAGGAGGGGGCGCTTGGCTACACCTTC. The V call is TRBV4-1, the J call TRBJ1-2; 7 bases are shared with TRBD1. V lost 0 bases and J lost 7; bases outside the gene matches: 8. The CDR3 runs to 15 residues. Germline V CDR1 and CDR2: MGHRA, YSYEKL.

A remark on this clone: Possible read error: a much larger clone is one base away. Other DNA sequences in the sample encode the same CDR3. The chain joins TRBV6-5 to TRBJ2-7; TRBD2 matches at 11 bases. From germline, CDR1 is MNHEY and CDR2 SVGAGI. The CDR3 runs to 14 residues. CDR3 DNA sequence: TGTTCCACCCATAGCGGGAGGGGGTACCACGAGCAGTATTTC. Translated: CSTHSGRGYHEQYF.

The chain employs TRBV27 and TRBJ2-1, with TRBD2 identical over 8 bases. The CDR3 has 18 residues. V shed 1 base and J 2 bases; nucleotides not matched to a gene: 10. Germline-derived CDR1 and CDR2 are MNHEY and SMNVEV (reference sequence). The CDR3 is CASSLYAARGGPYNEQFF. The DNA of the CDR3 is TGTGCCAGCAGTTTATATGCGGCACGGGGGGGCCCCTACAATGAGCAGTTCTTC.

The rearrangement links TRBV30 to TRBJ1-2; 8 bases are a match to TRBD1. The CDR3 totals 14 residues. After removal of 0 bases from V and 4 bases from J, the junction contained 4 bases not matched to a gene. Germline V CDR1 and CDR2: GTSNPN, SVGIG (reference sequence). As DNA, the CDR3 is TGTGCCTGGAGTGTAGGACAGGGTAGCTATGGCTACACCTTC. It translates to CAWSVGQGSYGYTF.

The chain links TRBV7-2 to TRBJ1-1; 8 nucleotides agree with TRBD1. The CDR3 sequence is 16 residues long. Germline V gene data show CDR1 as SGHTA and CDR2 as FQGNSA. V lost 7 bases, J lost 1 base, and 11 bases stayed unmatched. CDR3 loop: CASTLRAGGTNTEAFF. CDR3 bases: TGTGCCAGCACCCTCAGGGCAGGGGGCACGAACACTGAAGCTTTCTTT.

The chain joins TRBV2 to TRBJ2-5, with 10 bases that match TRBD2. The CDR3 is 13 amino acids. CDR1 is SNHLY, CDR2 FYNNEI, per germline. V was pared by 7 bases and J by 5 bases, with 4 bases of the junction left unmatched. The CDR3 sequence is CASMLAGVETQYF. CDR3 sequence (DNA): TGTGCCAGCATGCTAGCGGGAGTGGAGACCCAGTACTTC.

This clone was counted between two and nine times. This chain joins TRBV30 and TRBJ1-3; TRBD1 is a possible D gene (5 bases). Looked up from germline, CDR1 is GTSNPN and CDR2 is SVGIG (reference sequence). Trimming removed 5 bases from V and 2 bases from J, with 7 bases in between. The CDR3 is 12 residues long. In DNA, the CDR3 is TGTGCCTGGCAAGGGGCTGGAAACACCATATATTTT. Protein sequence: CAWQGAGNTIYF. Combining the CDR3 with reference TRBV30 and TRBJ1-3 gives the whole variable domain SQTIHQWPATLVQPVGSPLSLECTVEGTSNPNLYWYRQAAGRGLQLLFYSVGIGQISSEVPQNLSASRPQDRQFILSSKKLLLSDSGFYLCAWQGAGNTIYFGEGSWLTVV.

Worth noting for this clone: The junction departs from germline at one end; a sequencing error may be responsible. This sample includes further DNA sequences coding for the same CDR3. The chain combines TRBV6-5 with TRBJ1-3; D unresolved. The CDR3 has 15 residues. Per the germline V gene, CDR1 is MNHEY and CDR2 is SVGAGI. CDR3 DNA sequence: TGTGCTAGCAGACCTAACCTAAGCTCTGGAAACACCATATATTTT. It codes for CASRPNLSSGNTIYF.

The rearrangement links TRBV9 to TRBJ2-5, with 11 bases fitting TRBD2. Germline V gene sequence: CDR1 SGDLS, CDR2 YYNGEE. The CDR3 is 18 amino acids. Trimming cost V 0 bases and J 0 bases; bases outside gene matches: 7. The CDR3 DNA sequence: TGTGCCAGCAGCGTAGCAACTAGCGGGGGATCATACCAAGAGACCCAGTACTTC. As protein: CASSVATSGGSYQETQYF. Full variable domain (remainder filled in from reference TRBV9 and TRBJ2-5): DSGVTQTPKHLITATGQRVTLRCSPRSGDLSVYWYQQSLDQGLQFLIQYYNGEERAKGNILERFSAQQFPDLHSELNLSSLELGDSALYFCASSVATSGGSYQETQYFGPGTRLLVL.

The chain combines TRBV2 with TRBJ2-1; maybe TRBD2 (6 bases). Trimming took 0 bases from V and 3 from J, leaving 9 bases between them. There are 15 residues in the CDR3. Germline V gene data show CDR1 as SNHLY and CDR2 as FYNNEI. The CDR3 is CASSEAGEVYNEQFF. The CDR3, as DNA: TGTGCCAGCAGTGAAGCAGGGGAGGTCTACAATGAGCAGTTCTTC.

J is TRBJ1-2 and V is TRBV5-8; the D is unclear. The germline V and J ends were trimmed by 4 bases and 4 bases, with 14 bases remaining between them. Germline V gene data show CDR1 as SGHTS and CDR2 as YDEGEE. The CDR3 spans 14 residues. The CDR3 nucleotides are TGTGCCAGCAGCCTTTCGCCCCCAGGCTATGGCTACACCTTC. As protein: CASSLSPPGYGYTF. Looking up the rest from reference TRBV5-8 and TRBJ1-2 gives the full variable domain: EAGVTQSPTHLIKTRGQQATLRCSPISGHTSVYWYQQALGLGLQFLLWYDEGEERNRGNFPPRFSGRQFPNYSSELNVNALELEDSALYLCASSLSPPGYGYTFGSGTRLTVV.

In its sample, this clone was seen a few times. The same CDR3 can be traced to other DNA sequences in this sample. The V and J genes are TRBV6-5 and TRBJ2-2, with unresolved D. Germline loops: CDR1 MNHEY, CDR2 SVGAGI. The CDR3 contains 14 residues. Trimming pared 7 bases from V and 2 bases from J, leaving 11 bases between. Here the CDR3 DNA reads TGTGCCAGCACCTCTGGCGGAAACACCGGGGAGCTGTTTTTT. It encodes CASTSGGNTGELFF.

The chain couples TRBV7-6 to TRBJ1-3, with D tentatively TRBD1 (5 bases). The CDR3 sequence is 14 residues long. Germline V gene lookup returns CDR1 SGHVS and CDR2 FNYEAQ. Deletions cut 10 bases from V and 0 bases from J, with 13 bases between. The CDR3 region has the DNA TGTGCCACCTCACCCGGGGGCTCTGGAAACACCATATATTTT. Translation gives CATSPGGSGNTIYF.

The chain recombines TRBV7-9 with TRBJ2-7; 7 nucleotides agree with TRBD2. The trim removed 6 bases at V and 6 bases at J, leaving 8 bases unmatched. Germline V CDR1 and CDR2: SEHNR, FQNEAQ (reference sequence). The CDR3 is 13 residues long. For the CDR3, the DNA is TGTGCCAGCAGTCGGGGGGAGGGCCGCGAGCAGTACTTC. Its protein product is CASSRGEGREQYF.

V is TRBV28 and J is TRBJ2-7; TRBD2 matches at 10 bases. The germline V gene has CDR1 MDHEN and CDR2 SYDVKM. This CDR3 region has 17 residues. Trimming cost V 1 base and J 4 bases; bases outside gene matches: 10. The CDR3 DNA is TGTGCCAGCAGTTTATTTCGTCAGGCTAGCGGGAGTTACGAGCAGTACTTC. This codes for CASSLFRQASGSYEQYF.

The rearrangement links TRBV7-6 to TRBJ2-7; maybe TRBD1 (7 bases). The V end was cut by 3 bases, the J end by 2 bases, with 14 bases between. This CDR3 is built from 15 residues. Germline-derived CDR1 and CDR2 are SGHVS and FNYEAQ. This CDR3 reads CASSLEGAGPYEQYF. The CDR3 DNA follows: TGTGCCAGCAGCTTGGAGGGGGCTGGACCCTACGAGCAGTACTTC.

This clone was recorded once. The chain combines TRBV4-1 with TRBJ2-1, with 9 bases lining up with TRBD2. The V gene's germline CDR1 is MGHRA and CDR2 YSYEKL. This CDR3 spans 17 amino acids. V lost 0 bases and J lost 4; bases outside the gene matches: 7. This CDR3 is CASSQDATSGWYNEQFF. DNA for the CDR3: TGCGCCAGCAGCCAAGATGCCACTAGCGGGTGGTACAATGAGCAGTTCTTC.

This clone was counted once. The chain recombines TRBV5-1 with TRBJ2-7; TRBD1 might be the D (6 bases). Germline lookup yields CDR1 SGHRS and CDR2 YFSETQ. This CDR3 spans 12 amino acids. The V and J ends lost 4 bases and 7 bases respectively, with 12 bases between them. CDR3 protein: CASSPGQREQYF. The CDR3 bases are TGCGCCAGCAGCCCTGGACAGAGGGAGCAGTACTTC. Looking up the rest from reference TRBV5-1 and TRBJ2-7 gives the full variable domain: KAGVTQTPRYLIKTRGQQVTLSCSPISGHRSVSWYQQTPGQGLQFLFEYFSETQRNKGNFPGRFSGRQFSNSRSEMNVSTLELGDSALYLCASSPGQREQYFGPGTRLTVT.

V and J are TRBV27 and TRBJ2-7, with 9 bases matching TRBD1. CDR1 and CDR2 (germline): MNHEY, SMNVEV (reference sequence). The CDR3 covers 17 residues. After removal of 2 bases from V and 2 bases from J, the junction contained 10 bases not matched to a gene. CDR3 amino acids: CASSLEPGGQGAYEQYF. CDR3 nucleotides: TGTGCCAGCAGTTTAGAGCCTGGGGGACAGGGAGCCTACGAGCAGTACTTC.